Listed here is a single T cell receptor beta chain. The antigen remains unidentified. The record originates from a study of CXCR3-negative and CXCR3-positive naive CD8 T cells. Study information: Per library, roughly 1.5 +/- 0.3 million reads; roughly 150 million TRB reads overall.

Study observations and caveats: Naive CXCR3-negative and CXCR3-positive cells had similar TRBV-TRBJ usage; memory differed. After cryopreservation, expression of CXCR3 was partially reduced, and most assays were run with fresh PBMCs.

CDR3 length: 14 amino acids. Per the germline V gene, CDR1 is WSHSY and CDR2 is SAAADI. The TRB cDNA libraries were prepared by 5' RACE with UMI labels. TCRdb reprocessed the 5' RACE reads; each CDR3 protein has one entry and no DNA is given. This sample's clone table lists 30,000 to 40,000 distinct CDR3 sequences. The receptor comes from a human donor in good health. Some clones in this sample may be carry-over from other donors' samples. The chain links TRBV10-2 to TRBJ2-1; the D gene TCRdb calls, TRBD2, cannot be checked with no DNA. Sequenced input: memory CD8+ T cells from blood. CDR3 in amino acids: CASSEGLASNEQFF.